This paragraph reports one T cell receptor beta chain. The study reverse transcribed the entire isolated RNA, so it sequenced expressed TCRB transcripts. TCRdb's table, derived via immunoSEQ multiplex PCR, lists solely in-frame clones and lacks some. Of about 320,000 clones in the sample, 14% were seen once. The CDR3 spans 17 residues. Germline-derived CDR1 and CDR2 are MGHRA and YSYEKL. V was trimmed by 3 bases and J by 0 bases, leaving 15 bases between them. This record comes from a study of beta chain features in type 1 diabetes. Across the whole study: 107,917,701 sorted cells were examined across all samples.

The genes are TRBV4-1 and TRBJ2-1; tentatively, D is TRBD2 (5 bases). The source material was central memory CD4+ T cells from blood. The origin of this receptor is a man between 25 and 39 years old in good health. CDR3: CASSHPRGEPSYNEQFF. In nucleotides, the CDR3 is TGCGCCAGCAGCCATCCCCGGGGTGAGCCCTCCTACAATGAGCAGTTCTTC.